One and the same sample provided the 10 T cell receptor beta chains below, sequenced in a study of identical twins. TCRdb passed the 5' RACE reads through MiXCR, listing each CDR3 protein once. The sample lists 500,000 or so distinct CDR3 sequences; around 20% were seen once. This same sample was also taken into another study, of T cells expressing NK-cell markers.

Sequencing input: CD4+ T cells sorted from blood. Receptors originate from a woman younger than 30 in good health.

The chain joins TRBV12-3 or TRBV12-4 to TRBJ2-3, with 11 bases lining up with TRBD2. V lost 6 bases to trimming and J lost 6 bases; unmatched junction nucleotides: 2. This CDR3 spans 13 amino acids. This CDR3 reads CASRRLAGDTQYF. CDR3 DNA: TGTGCCAGCAGACGACTAGCGGGGGATACGCAGTATTTT.

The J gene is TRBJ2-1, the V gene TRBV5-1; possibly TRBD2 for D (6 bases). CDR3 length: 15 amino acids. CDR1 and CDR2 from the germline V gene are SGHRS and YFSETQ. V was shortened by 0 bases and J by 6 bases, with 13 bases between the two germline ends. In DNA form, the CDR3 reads TGCGCCAGCAGCTTGGCCCCGGGAGTTGGCAATGAGCAGTTCTTC. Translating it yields CASSLAPGVGNEQFF.

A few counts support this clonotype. The CDR3 DNA reads as TGCGCCAGCAGCGGGGGGGGACTAGTGAATAATGAGCAGTTCTTC. It codes for CASSGGGLVNNEQFF. The V and J genes are TRBV5-1 and TRBJ2-1; 8 bases fit TRBD2. The ends lost 4 bases at V and 7 bases at J; junction bases unmatched: 10. The CDR3 length is 15 residues. Germline V gene sequence: CDR1 SGHRS, CDR2 YFSETQ.

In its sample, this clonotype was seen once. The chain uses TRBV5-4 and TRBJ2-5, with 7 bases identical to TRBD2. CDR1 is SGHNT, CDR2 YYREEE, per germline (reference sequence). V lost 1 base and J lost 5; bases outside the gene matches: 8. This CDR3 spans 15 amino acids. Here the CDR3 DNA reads TGTGCCAGCAGCTTGTTGGGACTACCCAGGGAGACCCAGTACTTC. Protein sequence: CASSLLGLPRETQYF.

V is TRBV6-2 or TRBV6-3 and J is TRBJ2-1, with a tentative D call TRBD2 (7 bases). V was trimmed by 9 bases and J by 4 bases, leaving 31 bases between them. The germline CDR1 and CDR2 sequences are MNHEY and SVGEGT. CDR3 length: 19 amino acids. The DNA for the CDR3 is TGTGCCAGTTGTTCCGCGGGACACCTGGGTGGGAGGGCTTACAATGAGCAGTTCTTC. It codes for CASCSAGHLGGRAYNEQFF.

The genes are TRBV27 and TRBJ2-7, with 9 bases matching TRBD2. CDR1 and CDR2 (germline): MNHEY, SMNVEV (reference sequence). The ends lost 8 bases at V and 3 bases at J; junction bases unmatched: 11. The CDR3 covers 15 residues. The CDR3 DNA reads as TGTGCCAGCTGGCCTAGCGGGATGGTTCTCTACGAGCAGTACTTC. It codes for CASWPSGMVLYEQYF.

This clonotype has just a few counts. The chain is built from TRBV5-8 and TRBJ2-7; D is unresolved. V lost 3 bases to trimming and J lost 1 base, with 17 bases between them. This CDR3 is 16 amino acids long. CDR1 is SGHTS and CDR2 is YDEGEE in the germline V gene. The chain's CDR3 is CASSSYPRRESYEQYF. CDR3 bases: TGTGCCAGCAGCTCCTACCCCCGCCGCGAGTCCTACGAGCAGTACTTC.

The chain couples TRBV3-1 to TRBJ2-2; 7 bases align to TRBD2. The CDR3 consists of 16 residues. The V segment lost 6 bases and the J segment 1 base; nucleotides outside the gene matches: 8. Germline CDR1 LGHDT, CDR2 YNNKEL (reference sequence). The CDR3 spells CASREAGLVNTGELFF. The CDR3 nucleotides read TGTGCCAGCAGGGAAGCGGGACTTGTGAACACCGGGGAGCTGTTTTTT.

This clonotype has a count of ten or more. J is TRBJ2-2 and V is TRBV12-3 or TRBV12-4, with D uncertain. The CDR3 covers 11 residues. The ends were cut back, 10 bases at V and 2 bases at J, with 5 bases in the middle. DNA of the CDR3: TGTGCCACGACCAACACCGGGGAGCTGTTTTTT. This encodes CATTNTGELFF.

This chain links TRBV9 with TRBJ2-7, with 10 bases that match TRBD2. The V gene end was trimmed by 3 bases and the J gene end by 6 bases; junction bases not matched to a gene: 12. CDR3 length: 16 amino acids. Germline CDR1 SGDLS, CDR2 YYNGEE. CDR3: CASSAASGSMPREQYF. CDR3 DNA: TGTGCCAGCAGCGCCGCTAGCGGGAGTATGCCGCGCGAGCAGTACTTC.